This T cell receptor beta chain was identified in a study of T cell repertoires in cytomegalovirus infection. Whole-study context: In the study, CMV epitopes included recently identified HLA-C-restricted and well-studied HLA-B-restricted ones. Public TCR beta signatures provided an indication of both CMV infection and a matching HLA type. Study observations and caveats: Of the TCR beta families, the public ones yielded a cumulative frequency that identified carriers of CMV plus the relevant HLA. The ex vivo response showed dominance by HLA-C-restricted CMV-specific TCR beta clonotypes.

This clonotype was seen more than once but under ten times. Antigen specificity is unknown. Via MiXCR, TCRdb re-called the reads, giving one row per CDR3 protein. In the table there are hundreds of thousands of distinct CDR3 sequences, 30% to 35% of which are singletons. Trimming removed 4 bases from V and 1 base from J; junction bases left unmatched: 10. CDR1 and CDR2 from the germline V gene are SGHNT and YENEEA. CDR3 length: 17 amino acids. The sequence was collected from a human donor in good health (CMV status not recorded). Some clones in this sample may be carry-over from other donors' samples. The chain combines TRBV11-3 with TRBJ1-2; 9 bases line up with TRBD1. This material consisted of cultured PBMCs, taken from culture after CMV antigen stimulation. CDR3 in DNA: TGTGCCAGCAGCTCCCTGCCGGGACAGGGAATTAACTATGGCTACACCTTC. Protein product: CASSSLPGQGINYGYTF. Supplemented by reference TRBV11-3 and TRBJ1-2, the full variable domain reads EAGVVQSPRYKIIEKKQPVAFWCNPISGHNTLYWYLQNLGQGPELLIRYENEEAVDDSQLPKDRFSAERLKGVDSTLKIQPAELGDSAVYLCASSSLPGQGINYGYTFGSGTRLTVV.